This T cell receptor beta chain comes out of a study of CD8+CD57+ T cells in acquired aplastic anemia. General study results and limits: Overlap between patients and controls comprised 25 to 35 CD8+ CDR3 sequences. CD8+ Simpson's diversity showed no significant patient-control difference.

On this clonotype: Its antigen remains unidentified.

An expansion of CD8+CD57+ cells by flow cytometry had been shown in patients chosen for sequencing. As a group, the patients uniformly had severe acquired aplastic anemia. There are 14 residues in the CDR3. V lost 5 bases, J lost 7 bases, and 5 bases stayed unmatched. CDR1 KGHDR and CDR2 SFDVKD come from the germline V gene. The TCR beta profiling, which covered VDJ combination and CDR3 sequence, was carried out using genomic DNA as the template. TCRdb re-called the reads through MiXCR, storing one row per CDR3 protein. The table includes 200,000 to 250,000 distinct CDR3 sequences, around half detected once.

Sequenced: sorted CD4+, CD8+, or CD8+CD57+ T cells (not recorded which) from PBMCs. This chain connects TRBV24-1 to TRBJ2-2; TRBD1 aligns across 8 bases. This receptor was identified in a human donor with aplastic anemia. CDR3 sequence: CATSARTGNGELFF. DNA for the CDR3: TGTGCCACCAGTGCCAGGACAGGGAACGGGGAGCTGTTTTTT.